The clone carrying this T cell receptor beta chain was detected only a few times. Its target is not known. A mixed TRB-A/B primer pool amplified rearranged TRB by multiplex touch-down PCR. TCRdb re-derived calls from the multiplex PCR reads in MiXCR, one entry per CDR3 protein. The sample records 7,300 or so distinct CDR3 sequences, approximately 52% being singletons. V was trimmed by 2 bases and J by 6 bases, leaving 17 bases between them. Per the germline V gene, CDR1 is MNHEY and CDR2 is SVGAGI. The CDR3 runs to 15 residues. These data are taken from a study of T cell repertoires in aging, cancer and after chemotherapy. Study at large: Around 8.8 million TCR reads made up the full dataset.

Study results and caveats: Median generation probability rose over the chemotherapy interval in each cancer cohort, suggesting rebound thymic output.

TCR beta rearrangements were amplified from peripheral blood genomic DNA. Sample: blood. The chain uses TRBV6-5 and TRBJ2-7, with D perhaps given as TRBD1 or TRBD2 (6 bases each). This receptor was identified in a human donor with a solid tumor. CDR3 coding DNA: TGTGCCAGCAGTTACCCCCCCGGGACGGGGGCCGAGCAGTACTTC. Its translation is CASSYPPGTGAEQYF.